Listed below are T cell receptor beta chains from one sample, sequenced in a study of T cell clonotyping in hematopoietic cell transplantation. Sequenced by immunoSEQ multiplex PCR; TCRdb stores in-frame clones only, minus some. This sample has around 14,000 clones, with about three fifths found just once. Sequenced: PBMCs. These receptors were obtained from a human donor who either received an allogeneic hematopoietic cell transplant for a myeloid malignancy or was a related donor (not recorded which). Some clones in this sample may be carry-over from other donors' samples. Both conserved end residues are part of each CDR3. The D gene is left open where the match is weak. Only part of the rows carry a size: once, few, many, or a class if the clone is expanded.

CDR3 length	V gene	clone size	D gene	J gene	CDR3 protein	CDR3 DNA
14	TRBV19	few	TRBD1	TRBJ1-5	CASSMGTDNQPQHF	TGTGCCAGTAGTATGGGGACAGATAATCAGCCCCAGCATTTT
12	TRBV2	-	-	TRBJ1-2	CASIWGFYGYTF	TGTGCCAGCATTTGGGGATTCTATGGCTACACCTTC
13	TRBV28	few	-	TRBJ1-6	CASSLDGPSPLHF	TGTGCCAGCAGTTTGGACGGCCCTTCACCCCTCCACTTT
14	TRBV7-2	few	TRBD1	TRBJ2-5	CASSLEGGAKTQYF	TGTGCCAGCAGCTTAGAAGGGGGCGCGAAGACCCAGTACTTC
13	TRBV7-7	-	-	TRBJ2-5	CASSLEQGATQYF	TGTGCCAGCAGCTTAGAACAGGGAGCGACCCAGTACTTC
15	TRBV7-7	-	TRBD2	TRBJ2-1	CASSPGTSGYNEQFF	TGTGCTAGCAGCCCGGGGACTAGCGGATACAATGAGCAGTTCTTC
13	TRBV29-1	-	-	TRBJ1-2	CSVFREGSRGYTF	TGCAGCGTTTTTCGAGAAGGATCTCGTGGCTACACCTTC
19	TRBV4-3	few	TRBD1	TRBJ1-2	CASSQDSGGAGQVPYGYTF	TGCGCCAGCAGCCAAGATTCGGGGGGGGCGGGACAGGTTCCCTATGGCTACACCTTC
12	TRBV2	-	-	TRBJ2-3	CASRENTDTQYF	TGTGCCAGCAGAGAGAACACAGATACGCAGTATTTT
14	TRBV6-5	-	TRBD1	TRBJ2-7	CASKDRAYSYEQYF	TGTGCCAGCAAAGACAGGGCCTACTCCTACGAGCAGTACTTC
15	TRBV4-1	-	-	TRBJ1-2	CASSQDPGAGYGYTF	TGCGCCAGCAGCCAAGATCCTGGCGCGGGGTATGGCTACACCTTC
13	TRBV6-5	-	-	TRBJ1-3	CASRVTGINTIYF	TGTGCCAGCAGGGTCACAGGGATAAACACCATATATTTT
13	TRBV30	-	-	TRBJ1-5	CAWSAGSNQPQHF	TGTGCCTGGAGCGCAGGGAGCAATCAGCCCCAGCATTTT
13	TRBV30	-	-	TRBJ2-7	CACFAAGANEQYF	-
16	TRBV9	-	TRBD2	TRBJ2-2	CASSVALAGWTGELFF	TGTGCCAGCAGCGTAGCGCTAGCGGGTTGGACCGGGGAGCTGTTTTTT
15	TRBV5-5	-	TRBD1	TRBJ1-2	CASSLRTGDNYGYTF	TGTGCCAGCAGCTTGCGGACAGGGGATAACTATGGCTACACCTTC
17	TRBV25-1	-	-	TRBJ2-1	CASSAHSWFSGYNEQFF	TGTGCCAGCAGTGCTCATAGCTGGTTCTCTGGCTACAATGAGCAGTTCTTC
14	TRBV19	-	TRBD1	TRBJ2-7	CASNAHRGAYEQYF	TGTGCCAGTAACGCCCACAGGGGGGCCTACGAGCAGTACTTC
13	TRBV30	-	TRBD2	TRBJ2-2	CAWRDYNTGELFF	TGTGCCTGGCGGGACTACAACACCGGGGAGCTGTTTTTT
14	TRBV25-1	-	-	TRBJ1-5	CASSGPGAKQPQHF	TGTGCCAGCAGTGGCCCAGGGGCGAAGCAGCCCCAGCATTTT
15	TRBV4-2	-	-	TRBJ1-1	CASSQEARDWAEAFF	TGTGCCAGCAGCCAAGAAGCCAGGGATTGGGCTGAAGCTTTCTTT
13	TRBV29-1	-	TRBD1	TRBJ1-2	CSGGTGDVMGYTF	TGCAGCGGCGGGACAGGGGATGTTATGGGCTACACCTTC
15	TRBV6-5	-	TRBD1	TRBJ2-5	CASSRQGAPGETQYF	TGTGCCAGCAGTCGACAGGGGGCGCCCGGGGAGACCCAGTACTTC
15	TRBV7-9	-	-	TRBJ1-5	CASSLAGGGQQPQHF	TGTGCCAGCAGCTTAGCGGGTGGGGGCCAACAGCCCCAGCATTTT
14	TRBV28	once	-	TRBJ2-7	CASTPAGFRGEQYF	TGTGCCAGCACCCCCGCGGGATTCCGCGGCGAGCAGTACTTC
14	TRBV10-3	-	-	TRBJ2-5	CAISESRGQETQYF	TGTGCCATCAGTGAGTCCCGGGGCCAAGAGACCCAGTACTTC
13	TRBV5-6	-	-	TRBJ2-7	CASSLGASYEQYF	TGTGCCAGCAGCTTGGGGGCTAGCTACGAGCAGTACTTC
12	TRBV5-6	-	-	TRBJ2-3	CASGPRTDTQYF	TGTGCCAGCGGCCCCCGCACAGATACGCAGTATTTT
15	TRBV14	-	-	TRBJ2-3	CASSQDPSSTDTQYF	TGTGCCAGCAGCCAAGATCCATCTAGCACAGATACGCAGTATTTT
17	TRBV14	-	-	TRBJ2-2	CASSSRDLLTGTGELFF	TGTGCCAGCAGCTCACGGGACCTGCTGACTGGCACCGGGGAGCTGTTTTTT
14	TRBV6-6	-	-	TRBJ2-7	CASSYSQEVHEQYF	TGTGCCAGCAGTTACTCACAGGAGGTACACGAGCAGTACTTC
13	TRBV4-1	-	TRBD1	TRBJ1-2	CASSQDRGNGYTF	TGCGCCAGCAGCCAAGACAGGGGGAATGGCTACACCTTC
15	TRBV30	-	-	TRBJ1-6	CAWMAGPLQNSPLHF	TGTGCCTGGATGGCAGGGCCCCTGCAAAATTCACCCCTCCACTTT